The clone carrying this T cell receptor (beta chain) was counted once. Here immunoSEQ multiplex PCR was the method, and the copy in TCRdb shows in-frame clones only, minus some. This sample has more than 60,000 clones, with about 80% found just once. CDR1 is LNHDA, CDR2 SQIVND, per germline (reference sequence). The CDR3 has 17 residues. The V and J ends lost 7 bases and 4 bases, in that order; junction bases with no gene match: 12. The record originates from a study of OX40 agonist ivuxolimab in advanced cancers. The input for sequencing was CD4+ or CD8+ T cells sorted from blood, taken in a trial of the OX40 agonist ivuxolimab. The rearrangement uses TRBV19 and TRBJ2-6; 8 nucleotides agree with TRBD1. This TCR was recovered from an adult with an advanced solid tumor such as melanoma, head and neck, liver or kidney cancer. CDR3 sequence: CASKAGGALSGANVLTF. CDR3 sequence (DNA): TGTGCCAGTAAAGCAGGGGGCGCGCTTTCCGGGGCCAACGTCCTGACTTTC. Using reference TRBV19 and TRBJ2-6 for the parts outside the CDR3, the full variable domain is DGGITQSPKYLFRKEGQNVTLSCEQNLNHDAMYWYRQDPGQGLRLIYYSQIVNDFQKGDIAEGYSVSREKKESFPLTVTSAQKNPTAFYLCASKAGGALSGANVLTFGAGSRLTVL.